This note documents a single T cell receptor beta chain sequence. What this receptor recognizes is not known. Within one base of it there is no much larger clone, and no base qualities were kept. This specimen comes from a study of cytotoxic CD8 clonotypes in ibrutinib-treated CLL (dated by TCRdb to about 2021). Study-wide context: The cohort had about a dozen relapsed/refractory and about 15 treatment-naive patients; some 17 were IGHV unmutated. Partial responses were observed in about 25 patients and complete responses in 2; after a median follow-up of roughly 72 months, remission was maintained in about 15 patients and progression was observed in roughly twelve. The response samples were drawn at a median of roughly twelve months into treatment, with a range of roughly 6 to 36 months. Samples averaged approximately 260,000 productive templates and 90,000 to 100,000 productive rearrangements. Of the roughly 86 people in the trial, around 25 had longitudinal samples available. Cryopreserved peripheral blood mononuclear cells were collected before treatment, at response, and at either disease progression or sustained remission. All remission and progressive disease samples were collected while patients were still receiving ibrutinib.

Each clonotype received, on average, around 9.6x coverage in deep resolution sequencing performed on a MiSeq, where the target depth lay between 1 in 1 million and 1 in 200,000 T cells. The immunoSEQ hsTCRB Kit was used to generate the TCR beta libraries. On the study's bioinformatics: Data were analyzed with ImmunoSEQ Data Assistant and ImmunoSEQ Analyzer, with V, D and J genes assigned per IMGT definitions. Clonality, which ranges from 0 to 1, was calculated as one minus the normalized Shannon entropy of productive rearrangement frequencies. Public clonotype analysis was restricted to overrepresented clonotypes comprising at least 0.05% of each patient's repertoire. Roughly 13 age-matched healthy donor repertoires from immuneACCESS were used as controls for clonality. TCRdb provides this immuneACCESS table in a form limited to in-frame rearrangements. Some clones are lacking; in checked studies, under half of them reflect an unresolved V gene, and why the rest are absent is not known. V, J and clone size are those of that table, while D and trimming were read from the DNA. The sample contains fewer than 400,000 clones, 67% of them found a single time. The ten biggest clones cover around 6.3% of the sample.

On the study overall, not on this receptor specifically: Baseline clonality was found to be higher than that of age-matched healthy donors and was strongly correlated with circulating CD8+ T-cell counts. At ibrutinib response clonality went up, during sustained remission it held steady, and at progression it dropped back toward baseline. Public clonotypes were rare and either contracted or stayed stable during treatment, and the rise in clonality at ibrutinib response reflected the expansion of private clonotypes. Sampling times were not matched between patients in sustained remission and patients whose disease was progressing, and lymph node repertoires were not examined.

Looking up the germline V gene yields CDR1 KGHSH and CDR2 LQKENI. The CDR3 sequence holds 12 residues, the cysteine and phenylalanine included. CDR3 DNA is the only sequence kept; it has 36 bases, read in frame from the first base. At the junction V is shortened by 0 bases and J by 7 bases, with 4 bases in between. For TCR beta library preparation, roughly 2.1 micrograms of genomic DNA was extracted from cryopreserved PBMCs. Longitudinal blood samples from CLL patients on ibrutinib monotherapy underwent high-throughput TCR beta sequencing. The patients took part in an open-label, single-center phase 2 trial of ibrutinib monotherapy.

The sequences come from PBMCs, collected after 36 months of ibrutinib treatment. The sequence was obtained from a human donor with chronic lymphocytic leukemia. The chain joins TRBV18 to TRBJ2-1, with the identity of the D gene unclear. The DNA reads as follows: TGTGCCAGCTCACCACCACCAAATGAGCAGTTCTTC. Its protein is CASSPPPNEQFF.